This T cell receptor (beta chain) was obtained from a study of control samples from healthy donors and cancer patients (dated by TCRdb to the early 2020s). Concerning this clone itself: The antigen it binds to is not known. Base quality data are lacking; no much larger clone is found one base away.

V drops 2 bases and J drops 4 bases, leaving 6 bases in between. From the cysteine through the phenylalanine, the CDR3 covers 14 amino acids. Here the CDR3 DNA is all that survives: 42 bases in frame from base 1. From the germline V gene, CDR1 is MNHEY and CDR2 is SVGEGT. Library preparation used the immunoSEQ multiplex PCR assay. TCRdb stores this immuneACCESS table with in-frame sequences only. Part of the clones is absent; in the studies checked, under half of the shortfall reflects unresolved V genes, and no reason is known for the rest. The sample table lists fewer than 200,000 clones, about 90% of them with a count of one. The ten largest clones take up around 1.4% of the sample.

Rearrangement joined TRBV6-2 or TRBV6-3 to TRBJ1-6, with no D gene named confidently. This sequence originates from a woman between 50 and 59 years old in good health. Material for sequencing was blood. Here is the DNA: TGTGCCAGCAGTTACACCGCTTATAATTCACCCCTCCACTTT. Its protein reads: CASSYTAYNSPLHF.